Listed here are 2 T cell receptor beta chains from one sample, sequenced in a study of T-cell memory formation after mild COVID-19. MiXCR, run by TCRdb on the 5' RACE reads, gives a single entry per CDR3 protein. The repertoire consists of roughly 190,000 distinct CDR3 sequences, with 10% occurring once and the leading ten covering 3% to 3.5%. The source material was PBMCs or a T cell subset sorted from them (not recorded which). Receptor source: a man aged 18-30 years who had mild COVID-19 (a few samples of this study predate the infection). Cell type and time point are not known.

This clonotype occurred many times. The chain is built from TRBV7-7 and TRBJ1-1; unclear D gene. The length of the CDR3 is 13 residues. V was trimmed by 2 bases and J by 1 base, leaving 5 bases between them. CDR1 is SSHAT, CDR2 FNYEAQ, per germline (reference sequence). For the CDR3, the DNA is TGTGCCAGCAGCTTAACAGAGAACACTGAAGCTTTCTTT. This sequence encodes CASSLTENTEAFF. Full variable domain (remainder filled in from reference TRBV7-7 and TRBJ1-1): GAGVSQSPRYKVTKRGQDVTLRCDPISSHATLYWYQQALGQGPEFLTYFNYEAQPDKSGLPSDRFSAERPEGSISTLTIQRTEQRDSAMYRCASSLTENTEAFFGQGTRLTVV.

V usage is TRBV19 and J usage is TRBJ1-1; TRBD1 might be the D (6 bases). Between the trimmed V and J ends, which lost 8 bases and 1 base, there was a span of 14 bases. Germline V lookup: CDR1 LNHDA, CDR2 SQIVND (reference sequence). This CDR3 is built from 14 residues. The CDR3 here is CASREGDSNTEAFF. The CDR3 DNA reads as TGTGCCAGTCGAGAGGGGGACTCGAACACTGAAGCTTTCTTT.